These 32 T cell receptor beta chains share one sample of origin, sequenced in a study of cytomegalovirus exposure and HLA in healthy donors. TCRdb's table, derived via immunoSEQ multiplex PCR, lists solely in-frame clones and lacks some. The sample has a few hundred thousand clones; 80% to 90% are singletons. Material: PBMCs. The receptors were gathered from a woman aged 18-30 years in good health and CMV-seronegative.

This clone has more than one count but fewer than ten. The rearrangement links TRBV27 to TRBJ1-2; possibly TRBD1 for D (5 bases). Germline V gives CDR1 MNHEY, CDR2 SMNVEV (reference sequence). This CDR3 contains 13 residues. Trimming removed 6 bases from V and 8 bases from J, with 16 bases in between. The CDR3 sequence is CASRTHRGGGYTF. The CDR3 DNA reads as TGTGCCAGCAGGACTCATCGGGGGGGAGGCTACACCTTC.

The rearrangement uses TRBV28 and TRBJ1-1, with D perhaps TRBD1 (6 bases). In germline, CDR1 is MDHEN, CDR2 SYDVKM. V lost 3 bases and J 10 bases, leaving 24 bases between the germline ends. The CDR3 sequence is 16 residues long. The CDR3 loop is CASSFPQIRTEKVAFF. CDR3 nucleotides: TGTGCCAGCAGTTTCCCCCAGATCCGGACAGAAAAGGTAGCTTTCTTT.

The V gene is TRBV27, the J gene TRBJ1-2; 9 bases line up with TRBD1. The germline V gene encodes CDR1 MNHEY and CDR2 SMNVEV (reference sequence). Trimming cost V 6 bases and J 4 bases; bases outside gene matches: 15. The CDR3 covers 17 residues. This CDR3 is CASSRLYRDRDSYGYTF. The CDR3, as DNA: TGTGCCAGCAGCCGGCTTTATCGGGACAGGGACAGCTATGGCTACACCTTC.

This chain links TRBV7-2 with TRBJ2-7; 12 bases are a match to TRBD2. The CDR3 has 15 residues. With V trimmed by 5 bases and J by 7 bases, 9 bases remained unmatched. CDR1 is SGHTA, CDR2 FQGNSA, per germline. Here the CDR3 reads CASSALLAGGREQYF. In DNA, the CDR3 is TGTGCCAGCAGCGCCCTCCTAGCGGGAGGGCGGGAGCAGTACTTC.

The chain uses TRBV13 and TRBJ2-1; 9 bases are a match to TRBD2. The V and J ends lost 5 bases and 9 bases, in that order; junction bases with no gene match: 20. Germline assignment: CDR1 PRHDT and CDR2 FYEKMQ (reference sequence). This CDR3 is 18 amino acids long. The CDR3 loop is CASSTRPGLAGATGEQFF. CDR3 nucleotides: TGTGCCAGCAGCACACGCCCCGGATTAGCGGGAGCAACTGGTGAGCAGTTCTTC.

This chain uses TRBV28 with TRBJ2-7; 9 bases line up with TRBD1. The CDR3 extends over 12 amino acids. V gave up 10 bases and J gave up 1 base; unmatched junction bases: 2. In germline, CDR1 is MDHEN, CDR2 SYDVKM. The CDR3 protein is CAIGTGSYEQYF. CDR3 bases: TGTGCCATCGGGACAGGGTCCTACGAGCAGTACTTC.

As concerns this clone: At one end the junction does not follow the germline gene, possibly because of a read error. The rearrangement joins TRBV7-7 to TRBJ2-2, with TRBD2 matching 7 bases. This CDR3 is built from 17 residues. Germline CDR1 SSHAT, CDR2 FNYEAQ (reference sequence). The CDR3 region is CASSLGSPSGNTGELFF. Here the CDR3 DNA reads TGTGCTAGCAGCTTAGGCTCGCCTAGCGGAAACACCGGGGAGCTGTTTTTT.

The rearrangement joins TRBV19 to TRBJ2-2; the D gene is possibly TRBD2 (5 bases). The CDR3 loop spans 14 amino acids. V was cut by 6 bases and J by 7 bases, with 15 bases left in between. CDR1 and CDR2 (germline): LNHDA, SQIVND (reference sequence). The CDR3 sequence: CASREREGGGELFF. As DNA, the CDR3 is TGTGCCAGTAGGGAGAGGGAAGGAGGCGGGGAGCTGTTTTTT.

The V gene is TRBV27, the J gene TRBJ2-6; no definite D call. Germline CDR1 reads MNHEY; CDR2 reads SMNVEV (reference sequence). The CDR3 is 14 amino acids. Trimming removed 8 bases from V and 0 bases from J, with 8 bases in between. The CDR3 DNA is TGTGCCAGCTCTACCCTCTCTGGGGCCAACGTCCTGACTTTC. Protein sequence: CASSTLSGANVLTF.

The chain links TRBV4-3 to TRBJ2-2; D possibly corresponds to TRBD2 (5 bases). Germline V gene sequence: CDR1 LGHNA, CDR2 YSLEER. The ends were cut back, 3 bases at V and 2 bases at J, with 13 bases in the middle. This CDR3 region has 16 residues. The CDR3 reads CASSQNPSGNTGELFF. CDR3 coding DNA: TGCGCCAGCAGCCAGAACCCCAGCGGAAACACCGGGGAGCTGTTTTTT.

This clone was detected ten times or more. This chain joins TRBV4-3 and TRBJ1-1, with 11 bases fitting TRBD1. The junction had 4 bases not matched to a gene; V was cut back by 0 bases and J by 4 bases. The CDR3 spans 16 residues. Looked up from germline, CDR1 is LGHNA and CDR2 is YSLEER. The CDR3 loop is CASSQDYGTGGTEAFF. The CDR3 nucleotides are TGCGCCAGCAGCCAAGATTATGGGACAGGGGGCACTGAAGCTTTCTTT.

The chain links TRBV2 to TRBJ2-7, with TRBD2 identical over 7 bases. The CDR3 is 15 amino acids. The germline gives CDR1 SNHLY, CDR2 FYNNEI. J was trimmed by 5 bases and V by 2 bases; bases with no gene match: 9. In DNA, the CDR3 is TGTGCCAGCAGTGAATCTGGCGGGAGAGTCGACGAGCAGTACTTC. It is translated as CASSESGGRVDEQYF.

CDR3 sequence: CASSERAGGPETQYF. The CDR3 DNA reads TGTGCCAGCAGTGAAAGGGCGGGAGGGCCGGAGACCCAGTACTTC. The chain recombines TRBV2 with TRBJ2-5; TRBD2 agrees at 9 bases. The germline CDR1 and CDR2 sequences are SNHLY and FYNNEI. CDR3 length equals 15 residues. V was clipped by 2 bases and J by 5 bases; unmatched bases: 6.

V usage is TRBV6-5 and J usage is TRBJ2-7; 8 positions agree with TRBD1. The ends lost 0 bases at V and 2 bases at J; junction bases unmatched: 6. The germline V gene has CDR1 MNHEY and CDR2 SVGAGI. CDR3 size: 16 residues. CDR3 coding DNA: TGTGCCAGCAGTTACTCTAGGGGACAGGTAACCTACGAGCAGTACTTC. Its translation: CASSYSRGQVTYEQYF.

V usage is TRBV5-4 and J usage is TRBJ2-2, with TRBD2 identical over 12 bases. This CDR3 is built from 16 residues. CDR1 and CDR2 from the germline V gene are SGHNT and YYREEE (reference sequence). V was clipped by 7 bases and J by 4 bases; unmatched bases: 8. Here the CDR3 reads CASRAGTSGPTGELFF. In DNA, the CDR3 is TGTGCCAGCCGAGCTGGGACTAGCGGGCCCACCGGGGAGCTGTTTTTT.

The chain carries TRBV27 and TRBJ1-5, with TRBD1 as a possible D gene (5 bases). The CDR3 is 12 amino acids. Germline CDR1 MNHEY, CDR2 SMNVEV (reference sequence). Deletions cut 6 bases from V and 16 bases from J, with 19 bases between. DNA of the CDR3: TGTGCCAGCAGAACCGCTCTGGGGCCTCGACATTTT. Encoded protein: CASRTALGPRHF.

The chain uses TRBV7-3 and TRBJ2-2; D possibly corresponds to TRBD1 (5 bases). Trimming took 0 bases from V and 4 from J, leaving 6 bases between them. Germline CDR1 is SGHTA and CDR2 is FQGTGA. This CDR3 contains 14 residues. CDR3 sequence (DNA): TGTGCCAGCAGCTTAACAGGGGTCACCGGGGAGCTGTTTTTT. The encoded protein is CASSLTGVTGELFF.

The chain carries TRBV5-1 and TRBJ2-7; 9 bases fit TRBD1. V lost 4 bases and J lost 5; bases outside the gene matches: 10. Germline CDR1 SGHRS, CDR2 YFSETQ. The CDR3 consists of 15 residues. In DNA form, the CDR3 reads TGCGCCAGCAGCATCGGACAGGGGCTCCGTGACGAGCAGTACTTC. Residues: CASSIGQGLRDEQYF.

The chain has TRBV5-4 and TRBJ1-2; TRBD1 aligns across 9 bases. V shed 5 bases, J shed 6 bases, and the junction held 8 bases outside the gene matches. Germline CDR1 SGHNT, CDR2 YYREEE (reference sequence). The CDR3 spans 14 residues. The CDR3 region has the DNA TGTGCCAGCAGGAGACAGGGGGACGAGGATGGCTACACCTTC. It yields the protein CASRRQGDEDGYTF.

V and J are TRBV2 and TRBJ2-1, with TRBD2 as a possible D gene (6 bases). There are 15 residues in the CDR3. Germline CDR1 SNHLY, CDR2 FYNNEI. V was clipped by 3 bases and J by 9 bases, with 18 bases between them. DNA of the CDR3: TGTGCCAGCAGTGAGATCCTAGCGAGTAATGGTGAGCAGTTCTTC. Encoded protein: CASSEILASNGEQFF.

V and J are TRBV2 and TRBJ2-7; no clear D gene. The CDR3 sequence is 15 residues long. From germline, CDR1 is SNHLY and CDR2 FYNNEI. V lost 3 bases, J lost 0 bases, and 12 bases lay in between. Written as DNA, the CDR3 is TGTGCCAGCAGTGACTTATACGTCAGCTCCTACGAGCAGTACTTC. Its protein is CASSDLYVSSYEQYF.

This clone was seen once. The genes are TRBV5-6 and TRBJ2-5, with a tentative D call TRBD2 (6 bases). Trimming pared 2 bases from V and 4 bases from J, leaving 15 bases between. The germline V gene has CDR1 SGHDT and CDR2 YYEEEE. This CDR3 has 15 residues. CDR3 region: CASSFRVLGGETQYF. CDR3 coding DNA: TGTGCCAGCAGCTTCAGGGTTCTGGGAGGAGAGACCCAGTACTTC.

The CDR3 reads CASSRTTMLGSSYNEQFF. In nucleotides, the CDR3 is TGTGCCAGCAGCCGAACGACCATGTTAGGGAGCTCCTACAATGAGCAGTTCTTC. The chain joins TRBV7-3 to TRBJ2-1, with TRBD2 as a possible D gene (5 bases). Germline CDR1 and CDR2: SGHTA and FQGTGA. The CDR3 totals 18 residues. Trimming left V 5 bases short and J 0 bases short, with 20 bases between.

This clone has a handful of counts. J is TRBJ2-7 and V is TRBV5-1, with D tentatively TRBD1 (6 bases). CDR3 length: 15 amino acids. The germline CDR1 and CDR2 sequences are SGHRS and YFSETQ. Trimming cost V 4 bases and J 5 bases, with 19 bases left between them. In DNA, the CDR3 is TGCGCCAGCAGCCCGGGACAATATCTCGGCGACGAGCAGTACTTC. It specifies CASSPGQYLGDEQYF. Looking up the rest from reference TRBV5-1 and TRBJ2-7 gives the full variable domain: KAGVTQTPRYLIKTRGQQVTLSCSPISGHRSVSWYQQTPGQGLQFLFEYFSETQRNKGNFPGRFSGRQFSNSRSEMNVSTLELGDSALYLCASSPGQYLGDEQYFGPGTRLTVT.

The chain has TRBV5-4 and TRBJ1-2, with D possibly matching TRBD1 (5 bases). The CDR3 runs to 15 residues. The germline V gene encodes CDR1 SGHNT and CDR2 YYREEE (reference sequence). V lost 4 bases to trimming and J lost 0 bases, with 13 bases between them. DNA of the CDR3: TGTGCCAGCAGCATTCGACAGCTCTCTAACTATGGCTACACCTTC. It codes for CASSIRQLSNYGYTF.

The chain carries TRBV20-1 and TRBJ2-2; D may be TRBD1 (5 bases). The CDR3 spans 10 residues. Germline CDR1 DFQATT, CDR2 SNEGSKA (reference sequence). The V and J ends lost 6 bases and 6 bases respectively, with 5 bases between them. This CDR3 reads CSARAGELFF. The CDR3 DNA sequence: TGCAGTGCCAGGGCCGGGGAGCTGTTTTTT.

This clone was seen just once. In DNA form, the CDR3 reads TGTGCCAGTAGTTCCTTTGGGGGGGAGAGCTACGAGCAGTACTTC. This codes for CASSSFGGESYEQYF. The V and J genes are TRBV19 and TRBJ2-7; 7 bases agree with TRBD2. Germline CDR1 is LNHDA and CDR2 is SQIVND (reference sequence). V was pared by 5 bases and J by 3 bases, with 10 bases of the junction left unmatched. This CDR3 spans 15 amino acids. The variable domain in full, completed from reference TRBV19 and TRBJ2-7, reads DGGITQSPKYLFRKEGQNVTLSCEQNLNHDAMYWYRQDPGQGLRLIYYSQIVNDFQKGDIAEGYSVSREKKESFPLTVTSAQKNPTAFYLCASSSFGGESYEQYFGPGTRLTVT.

J is TRBJ2-3 and V is TRBV6-5; 8 bases map to TRBD2. The V gene's germline CDR1 is MNHEY and CDR2 SVGAGI. V was clipped by 2 bases and J by 7 bases; unmatched bases: 8. This CDR3 is built from 15 residues. The CDR3 nucleotides read TGTGCCAGCAGTTACACGGGAGGGTCGTTGCATACGCAGTATTTT. Residues: CASSYTGGSLHTQYF.

The chain uses TRBV6-5 and TRBJ1-1; D gene ambiguous. The V end was cut by 0 bases, the J end by 5 bases, with 10 bases between. This CDR3 is 14 amino acids long. Germline values: CDR1 MNHEY, CDR2 SVGAGI. This CDR3 is CASSYSIGSTEAFF. CDR3 DNA: TGTGCCAGCAGTTACTCGATCGGTTCGACTGAAGCTTTCTTT.

The chain couples TRBV19 to TRBJ2-3; TRBD2 matches 14 bases. The V segment lost 7 bases and the J segment 8 bases; nucleotides outside the gene matches: 5. This CDR3 contains 14 residues. CDR1 and CDR2 from the germline V gene are LNHDA and SQIVND (reference sequence). The CDR3 coding sequence is TGTGCCAGTAAGGGGACTAGCGGGAGAACTACGCAGTATTTT. It yields the protein CASKGTSGRTTQYF.

This clone occurred a few times. V gene TRBV21-1 combines with J gene TRBJ2-2; TRBD2 is the table's D call and was not checked against the DNA. TRBV21-1 is a known pseudogene. The CDR3 is made up of 15 amino acids. The CDR3 bases are TGTGCACCCCCAGGGAGGGGTAGGACCACCGGGGAGCTGTTTTTT. Translated: CAPPGRGRTTGELFF.

The gene calls are TRBV4-2 and TRBJ2-7, with TRBD2 matching 13 bases. The germline V gene encodes CDR1 LGHNA and CDR2 YNFKEQ. The CDR3 sequence is 16 residues long. V lost 0 bases and J lost 4; bases outside the gene matches: 3. The CDR3 DNA reads TGTGCCAGCAGCCAAGATCGGACTAGCGGGAGATACGAGCAGTACTTC. Its translation is CASSQDRTSGRYEQYF.